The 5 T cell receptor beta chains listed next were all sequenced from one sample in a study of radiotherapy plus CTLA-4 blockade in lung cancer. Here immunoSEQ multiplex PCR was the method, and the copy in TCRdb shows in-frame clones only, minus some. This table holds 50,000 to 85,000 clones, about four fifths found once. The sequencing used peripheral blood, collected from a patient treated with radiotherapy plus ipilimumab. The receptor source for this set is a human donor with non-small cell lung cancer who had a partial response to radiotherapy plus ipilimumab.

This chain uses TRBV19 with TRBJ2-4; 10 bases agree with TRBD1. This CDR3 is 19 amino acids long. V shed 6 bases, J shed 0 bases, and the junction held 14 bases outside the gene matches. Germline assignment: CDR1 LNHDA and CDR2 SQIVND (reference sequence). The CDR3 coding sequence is TGTGCCAGTAGCTATTCCGGGACAGGGGACTCCCTAGCCAAAAACATTCAGTACTTC. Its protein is CASSYSGTGDSLAKNIQYF.

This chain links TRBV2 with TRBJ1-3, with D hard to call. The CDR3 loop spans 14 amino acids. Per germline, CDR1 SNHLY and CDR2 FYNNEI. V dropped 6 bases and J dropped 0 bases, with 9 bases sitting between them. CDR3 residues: CASRTVNSGNTIYF. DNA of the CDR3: TGTGCCAGCAGAACAGTTAACTCTGGAAACACCATATATTTT. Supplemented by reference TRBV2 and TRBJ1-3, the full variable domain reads EPEVTQTPSHQVTQMGQEVILRCVPISNHLYFYWYRQILGQKVEFLVSFYNNEISEKSEIFDDQFSVERPDGSNFTLKIRSTKLEDSAMYFCASRTVNSGNTIYFGEGSWLTVV.

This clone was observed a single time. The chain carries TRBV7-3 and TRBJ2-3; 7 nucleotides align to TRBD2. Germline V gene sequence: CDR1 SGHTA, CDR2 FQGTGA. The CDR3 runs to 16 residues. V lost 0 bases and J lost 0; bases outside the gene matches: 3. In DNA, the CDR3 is TGTGCCAGCAGCTTAACGGGAGGGGCAAGCACAGATACGCAGTATTTT. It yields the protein CASSLTGGASTDTQYF.

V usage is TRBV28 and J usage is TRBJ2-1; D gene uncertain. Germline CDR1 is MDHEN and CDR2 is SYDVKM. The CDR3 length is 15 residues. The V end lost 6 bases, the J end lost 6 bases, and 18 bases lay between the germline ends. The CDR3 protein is CASRTTLEVPNEQFF. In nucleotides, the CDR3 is TGTGCCAGCAGAACCACATTAGAGGTCCCCAATGAGCAGTTCTTC.

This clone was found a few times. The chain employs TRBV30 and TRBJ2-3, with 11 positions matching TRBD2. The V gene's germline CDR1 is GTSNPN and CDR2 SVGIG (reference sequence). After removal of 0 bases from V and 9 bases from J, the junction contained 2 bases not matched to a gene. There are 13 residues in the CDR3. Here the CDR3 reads CAWSVRTSGTQYF. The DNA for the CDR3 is TGTGCCTGGAGTGTCCGGACTAGCGGGACGCAGTATTTT.